The following is a T cell receptor beta chain sequence with its context. What it binds is not known. The data were produced by immunoSEQ multiplex PCR, yet TCRdb's version contains in-frame clones alone and is incomplete. The repertoire holds 45,000 to 50,000 clones, approximately 83% seen once, with 1.4% in the top ten. CDR1 MNHEY and CDR2 SVGAGI come from the germline V gene. V dropped 2 bases and J dropped 0 bases, with 5 bases sitting between them. The CDR3 runs to 14 residues. This specimen belongs to a study of early stage breast cancer tumors. Study at large: Of 15 to 20 invasive breast tumors, approximately 11 were hormone receptor-positive, HER2-negative.

Study-wide results and limits: Commonly generated sequences made up most enriched TCRB sequences shared between patients. Blood repertoires resembled normal breast more than tumor.

This sequence joins TRBV6-5 and TRBJ1-5; D is unresolved. This TCR was sampled from a person aged 45-65 years with breast cancer. Sequences were obtained from blood. The CDR3 protein is CASSYSSSNQPQHF. The CDR3 region has the DNA TGTGCCAGCAGTTACAGTAGTAGCAATCAGCCCCAGCATTTT.